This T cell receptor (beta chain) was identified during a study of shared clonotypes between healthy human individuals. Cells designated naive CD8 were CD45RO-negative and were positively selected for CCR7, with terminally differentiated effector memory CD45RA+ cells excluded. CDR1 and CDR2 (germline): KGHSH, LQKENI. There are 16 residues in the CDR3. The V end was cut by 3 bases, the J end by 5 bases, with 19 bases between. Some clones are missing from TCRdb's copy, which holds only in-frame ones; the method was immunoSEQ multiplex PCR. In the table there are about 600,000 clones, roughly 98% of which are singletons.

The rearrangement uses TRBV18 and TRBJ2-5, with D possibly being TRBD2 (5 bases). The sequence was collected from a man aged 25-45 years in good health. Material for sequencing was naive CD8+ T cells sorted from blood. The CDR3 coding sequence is TGTGCCAGCTCACCTGGGATGGCGCTCGGGGTGGAGACCCAGTACTTC. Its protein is CASSPGMALGVETQYF.